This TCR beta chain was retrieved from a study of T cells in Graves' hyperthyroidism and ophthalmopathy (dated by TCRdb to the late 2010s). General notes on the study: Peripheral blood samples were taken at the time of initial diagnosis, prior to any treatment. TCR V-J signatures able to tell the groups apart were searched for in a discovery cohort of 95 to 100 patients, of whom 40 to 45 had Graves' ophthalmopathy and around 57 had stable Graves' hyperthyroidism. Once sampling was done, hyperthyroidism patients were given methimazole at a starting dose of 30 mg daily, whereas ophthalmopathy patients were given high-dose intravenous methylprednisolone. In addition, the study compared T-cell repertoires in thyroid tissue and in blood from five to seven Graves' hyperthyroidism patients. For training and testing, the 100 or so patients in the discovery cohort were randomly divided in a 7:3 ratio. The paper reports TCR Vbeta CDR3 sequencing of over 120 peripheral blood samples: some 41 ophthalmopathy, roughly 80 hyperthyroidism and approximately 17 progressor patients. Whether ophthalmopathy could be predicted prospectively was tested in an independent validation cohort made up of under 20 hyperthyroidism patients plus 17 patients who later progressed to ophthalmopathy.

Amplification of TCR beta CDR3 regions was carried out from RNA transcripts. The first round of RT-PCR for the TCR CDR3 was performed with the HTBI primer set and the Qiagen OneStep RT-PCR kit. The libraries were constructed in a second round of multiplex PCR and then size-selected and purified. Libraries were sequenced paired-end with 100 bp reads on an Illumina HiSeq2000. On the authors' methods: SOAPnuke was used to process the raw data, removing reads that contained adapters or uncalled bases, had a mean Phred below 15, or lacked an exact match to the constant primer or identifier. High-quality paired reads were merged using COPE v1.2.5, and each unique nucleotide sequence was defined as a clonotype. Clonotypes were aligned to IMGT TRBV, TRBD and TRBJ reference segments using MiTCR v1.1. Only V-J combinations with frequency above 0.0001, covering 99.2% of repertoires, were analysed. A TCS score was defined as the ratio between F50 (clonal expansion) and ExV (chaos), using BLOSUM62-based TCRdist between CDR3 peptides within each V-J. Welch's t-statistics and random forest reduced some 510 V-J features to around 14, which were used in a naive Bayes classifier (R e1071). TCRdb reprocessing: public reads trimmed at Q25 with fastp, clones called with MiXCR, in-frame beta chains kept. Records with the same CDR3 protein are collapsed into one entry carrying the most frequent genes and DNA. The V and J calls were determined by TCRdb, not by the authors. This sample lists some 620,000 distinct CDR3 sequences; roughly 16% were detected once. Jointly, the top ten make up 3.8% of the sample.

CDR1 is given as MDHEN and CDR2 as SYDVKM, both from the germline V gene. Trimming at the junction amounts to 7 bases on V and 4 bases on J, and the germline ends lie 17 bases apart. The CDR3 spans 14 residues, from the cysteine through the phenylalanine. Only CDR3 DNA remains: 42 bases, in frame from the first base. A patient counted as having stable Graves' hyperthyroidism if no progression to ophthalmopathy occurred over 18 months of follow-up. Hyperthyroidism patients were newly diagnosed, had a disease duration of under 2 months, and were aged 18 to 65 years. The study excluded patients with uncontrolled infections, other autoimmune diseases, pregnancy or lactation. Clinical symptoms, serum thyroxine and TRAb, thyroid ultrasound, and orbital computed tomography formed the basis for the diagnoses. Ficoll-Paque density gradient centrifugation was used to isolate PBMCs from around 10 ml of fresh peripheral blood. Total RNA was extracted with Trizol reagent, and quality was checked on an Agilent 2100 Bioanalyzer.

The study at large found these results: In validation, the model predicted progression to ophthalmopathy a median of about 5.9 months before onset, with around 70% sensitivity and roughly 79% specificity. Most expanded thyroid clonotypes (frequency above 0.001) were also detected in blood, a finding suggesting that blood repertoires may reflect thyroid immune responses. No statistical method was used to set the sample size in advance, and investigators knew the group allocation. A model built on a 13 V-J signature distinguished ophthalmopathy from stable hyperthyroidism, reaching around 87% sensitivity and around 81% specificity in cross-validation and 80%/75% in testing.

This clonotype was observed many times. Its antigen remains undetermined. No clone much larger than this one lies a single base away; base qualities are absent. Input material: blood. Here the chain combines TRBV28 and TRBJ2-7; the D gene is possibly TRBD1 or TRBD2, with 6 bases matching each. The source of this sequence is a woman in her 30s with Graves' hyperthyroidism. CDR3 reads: CASTHRRGNYEQYF. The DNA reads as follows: TGTGCCAGCACCCATCGGAGGGGGAATTACGAGCAGTACTTC.